Presented here are 26 T cell receptor beta chains from one specimen sequenced in a study of cytomegalovirus exposure and HLA in healthy donors. PCR employed 60 Vbeta and 13 Jbeta primers. This table comes from immunoSEQ multiplex PCR, and its TCRdb copy is limited to in-frame clones, with some not included. The sample contains 80,000 or so clones, more than 60% of which appear only once. Sequencing was performed on PBMCs. The receptors shown here come from a man between 50 and 59 years old in good health and CMV-seropositive.

DNA for the CDR3: TGTGCCTGGAAGGACAACGCCTACGAGCAGTACTTC. Protein sequence: CAWKDNAYEQYF. This sequence joins TRBV30 and TRBJ2-7; D is perhaps TRBD1 (5 bases). CDR1 is GTSNPN, CDR2 SVGIG, per germline (reference sequence). V was clipped by 4 bases and J by 2 bases, with 9 bases between them. The CDR3 is 12 amino acids.

V gene TRBV19 combines with J gene TRBJ2-1, with TRBD2 matching 14 bases. Germline trimming cut 7 bases from V and 9 bases from J; bases unmatched to any gene: 11. CDR3 length equals 16 residues. Germline-derived CDR1 and CDR2 are LNHDA and SQIVND (reference sequence). The CDR3 region is CASTPSGLAGVTEQFF. The DNA for the CDR3 is TGTGCCAGTACTCCATCGGGACTAGCGGGAGTCACTGAGCAGTTCTTC.

This clone has only one observation. The V gene is TRBV7-3, the J gene TRBJ2-1; D remains ambiguous. The ends were cut back, 6 bases at V and 4 bases at J, with 13 bases in the middle. The germline V gene encodes CDR1 SGHTA and CDR2 FQGTGA. CDR3 size: 14 residues. CDR3 loop: CASSGLPLYNEQFF. CDR3 nucleotides: TGTGCCAGCAGTGGCCTGCCACTATACAATGAGCAGTTCTTC.

The sample holds one count of this clone. This chain links TRBV18 with TRBJ2-2; 11 bases align to TRBD2. Losses at the gene ends were 2 bases for V and 7 bases for J; bases not matched to a gene: 6. Germline loops: CDR1 KGHSH, CDR2 LQKENI. CDR3 length equals 16 residues. CDR3 DNA: TGTGCCAGCTCACCATTTTCGACTAGCGGGGTCGGGGAGCTGTTTTTT. Amino acids: CASSPFSTSGVGELFF.

This chain connects TRBV9 to TRBJ1-2; D is ambiguous. Trimming pared 0 bases from V and 4 bases from J, leaving 13 bases between. The CDR3 runs to 15 residues. Germline-derived CDR1 and CDR2 are SGDLS and YYNGEE. Written as DNA, the CDR3 is TGTGCCAGCAGCGTAGGTGGGCGAACCTCCTATGGCTACACCTTC. Protein: CASSVGGRTSYGYTF.

Only one count was recorded for this clone. The rearrangement links TRBV4-1 to TRBJ1-1; maybe TRBD1 (6 bases). This CDR3 region has 16 residues. In germline, CDR1 is MGHRA, CDR2 YSYEKL. Trimming took 1 base from V and 1 from J, leaving 13 bases between them. CDR3 coding DNA: TGCGCCAGCAGCCAAGGCATGGACAGATGGAACACTGAAGCTTTCTTT. Translation gives CASSQGMDRWNTEAFF.

The chain links TRBV5-1 to TRBJ2-5; TRBD2 agrees at 10 bases. Judging by the DNA end, TRBJ2-7 fits better; the J call may be wrong. Germline V gene sequence: CDR1 SGHRS, CDR2 YFSETQ. The CDR3 is 16 residues long. The CDR3 loop reads CASSLDGTSAETEQYF. The CDR3 DNA is TGCGCCAGCAGCTTGGACGGGACTAGCGCTGAGACCGAGCAGTACTTC.

The chain joins TRBV10-1 to TRBJ2-7; TRBD1 matches 9 bases. CDR1 and CDR2 from the germline V gene are WNHNN and SYGVQD (reference sequence). The CDR3 runs to 15 residues. V lost 4 bases to trimming and J lost 1 base; unmatched junction nucleotides: 5. CDR3 coding DNA: TGCGCCAGCAGTGGCGGGACAGGGTGGTCCTACGAGCAGTACTTC. Translated: CASSGGTGWSYEQYF.

The chain recombines TRBV27 with TRBJ2-2, with D possibly being TRBD2 (6 bases). Between the trimmed V and J ends, which lost 6 bases and 2 bases, there was a span of 13 bases. Per germline, CDR1 MNHEY and CDR2 SMNVEV (reference sequence). The CDR3 length is 15 residues. Here the CDR3 reads CASSGSLVNTGELFF. CDR3 nucleotides: TGTGCCAGCAGCGGGAGCCTCGTTAACACCGGGGAGCTGTTTTTT.

CDR3 bases: TGTGCCTGGAGTGCAGGGGTCTCCTTCCAAGAGACCCAGTACTTC. Its translation: CAWSAGVSFQETQYF. The J gene is TRBJ2-5, the V gene TRBV30; D possibly corresponds to TRBD1 (6 bases). CDR3 size: 15 residues. Trimming pared 1 base from V and 1 base from J, leaving 13 bases between. Looked up from germline, CDR1 is GTSNPN and CDR2 is SVGIG (reference sequence).

CDR3 bases: TGTGCCAGCGGGGGGAGGAACACCGGGGAGCTGTTTTTT. Translation gives CASGGRNTGELFF. The chain combines TRBV9 with TRBJ2-2; perhaps TRBD2 as D (6 bases). Looked up from germline, CDR1 is SGDLS and CDR2 is YYNGEE. V shed 7 bases and J shed 1 base, with 8 bases lying between them. The CDR3 spans 13 residues. The full variable domain, rest sourced from reference TRBV9 and TRBJ2-2, is DSGVTQTPKHLITATGQRVTLRCSPRSGDLSVYWYQQSLDQGLQFLIQYYNGEERAKGNILERFSAQQFPDLHSELNLSSLELGDSALYFCASGGRNTGELFFGEGSRLTVL.

The rearrangement links TRBV7-2 to TRBJ2-3, with 7 positions matching TRBD1. Germline assignment: CDR1 SGHTA and CDR2 FQGNSA. The CDR3 totals 14 residues. V was pared by 4 bases and J by 1 base, with 2 bases of the junction left unmatched. The CDR3 spells CASSYDRGTDTQYF. CDR3 coding DNA: TGTGCCAGCAGCTACGACAGGGGCACAGATACGCAGTATTTT. Full variable domain (remainder filled in from reference TRBV7-2 and TRBJ2-3): GAGVSQSPSNKVTEKGKDVELRCDPISGHTALYWYRQSLGQGLEFLIYFQGNSAPDKSGLPSDRFSAERTGGSVSTLTIQRTQQEDSAVYLCASSYDRGTDTQYFGPGTRLTVL.

The chain joins TRBV11-3 to TRBJ2-1; no reliable D call. The germline gives CDR1 SGHNT, CDR2 YENEEA. The CDR3 sequence is 13 residues long. The V end was cut by 3 bases, the J end by 7 bases, with 10 bases between. CDR3 coding DNA: TGTGCCAGCAGCTTGAACGGTTTGAATGAGCAGTTCTTC. Translated, it gives CASSLNGLNEQFF.

Note on this clone: One end of the junction does not line up with germline, which may come from a read error. The rearrangement joins TRBV7-9 to TRBJ2-7; no reliable D call. There are 12 residues in the CDR3. CDR1 is SEHNR and CDR2 is FQNEAQ in the germline V gene (reference sequence). The CDR3 DNA is TGTTCCAGCAGCTTTGGCGGTTACGAGCAGTACTTC. Protein sequence: CSSSFGGYEQYF.

This rearrangement joins TRBV6-5 to TRBJ1-6; D not certain. The CDR3 covers 14 residues. With 4 bases removed from V and 14 bases from J, the gap between germline ends came to 18 bases. Germline loops: CDR1 MNHEY, CDR2 SVGAGI. The CDR3: CASSSGIPGFALHF. In DNA, the CDR3 is TGTGCCAGCAGTTCCGGGATACCAGGTTTTGCCCTCCACTTT.

This clone has a handful of counts. This chain uses TRBV13 with TRBJ2-4; possible D gene TRBD2, 5 bases. The CDR3 runs to 15 residues. The germline V and J ends were trimmed by 5 bases and 0 bases, with 11 bases remaining between them. Germline V gene sequence: CDR1 PRHDT, CDR2 FYEKMQ (reference sequence). The CDR3 bases are TGTGCCAGCAGCGGAGGAGGACTAGCCAAAAACATTCAGTACTTC. It specifies CASSGGGLAKNIQYF. The variable domain in full, completed from reference TRBV13 and TRBJ2-4, reads AAGVIQSPRHLIKEKRETATLKCYPIPRHDTVYWYQQGPGQDPQFLISFYEKMQSDKGSIPDRFSAQQFSDYHSELNMSSLELGDSALYFCASSGGGLAKNIQYFGAGTRLSVL.

The gene calls are TRBV18 and TRBJ1-3, with D hard to call. Per germline, CDR1 KGHSH and CDR2 LQKENI. The germline V and J ends were trimmed by 2 bases and 0 bases, with 11 bases remaining between them. This CDR3 contains 16 residues. The CDR3 bases are TGTGCCAGCTCACCAGTCGAGGGCAGCTCTGGAAACACCATATATTTT. This codes for CASSPVEGSSGNTIYF.

This clone came up a few times. The chain carries TRBV7-2 and TRBJ2-2, with 8 bases identical to TRBD2. J lost 6 bases, V lost 5 bases, and 8 bases had no gene match. The CDR3 sequence is 15 residues long. Germline V lookup: CDR1 SGHTA, CDR2 FQGNSA. Here the CDR3 DNA reads TGTGCCAGCAGCCCCCAGTGGACTAGCCCCGGGGAGCTGTTTTTT. Its protein is CASSPQWTSPGELFF.

About this clone: Because the CDR3 is missing its conserved closing phenylalanine or tryptophan, this is likely a read error. Because the CDR3's place on the DNA is in doubt, the DNA is left out and the CDR3 is given as listed by TCRdb. The chain is built from TRBV11-2 and TRBJ2-4; TRBD1 is the table's D call, not checked against the DNA. The CDR3 has 13 residues if both end residues are counted. Germline V gene sequence: CDR1 SGHAT, CDR2 FQNNGV. CDR3 residues: CASSEFTADPLSV.

Remarks on this clone: An end of the junction differs from the germline gene, which may be a read error. The chain recombines TRBV6-1 with TRBJ2-4; the D is unclear. Per germline, CDR1 MNHNS and CDR2 SASEGT. The length of the CDR3 is 14 residues. The CDR3 nucleotides are TGTGCCAGCAGTGAATGGGCCCGTGAAAACAGTCAGTACTTC. Translation gives CASSEWARENSQYF.

J is TRBJ2-2 and V is TRBV19; tentatively, D is TRBD2 (6 bases). With 0 bases removed from V and 8 bases from J, the gap between germline ends came to 19 bases. Germline lookup yields CDR1 LNHDA and CDR2 SQIVND (reference sequence). There are 17 residues in the CDR3. The CDR3: CASSIDNSGFMGGELFF. In nucleotides, the CDR3 is TGTGCCAGTAGTATAGATAATAGCGGTTTCATGGGAGGGGAGCTGTTTTTT.

The chain joins TRBV6-1 to TRBJ2-1, with a possible D match to TRBD2 (6 bases). This CDR3 is 16 amino acids long. Trimming shortened V by 3 bases and J by 2 bases, and 14 bases separated the two germline ends. The V gene's germline CDR1 is MNHNS and CDR2 SASEGT. The CDR3 here is CASSDGGVLAYNEQFF. CDR3 in DNA: TGTGCCAGCAGTGATGGAGGGGTTTTAGCCTACAATGAGCAGTTCTTC.

The J gene is TRBJ2-5, the V gene TRBV5-6; D might be TRBD1 (5 bases). CDR1 and CDR2 (germline): SGHDT, YYEEEE. The CDR3 extends over 13 amino acids. V lost 5 bases, J lost 5 bases, and 13 bases lay in between. The CDR3 nucleotides are TGTGCCAGCAGTTCTGGGGCGCAGGAGACCCAGTACTTC. It codes for CASSSGAQETQYF.

The V and J genes are TRBV4-1 and TRBJ2-3, with TRBD2 matching 12 bases. The CDR3 sequence is 17 residues long. From germline, CDR1 is MGHRA and CDR2 YSYEKL. V lost 3 bases and J lost 2; bases outside the gene matches: 6. CDR3 residues: CASSHPGLAGPTDTQYF. CDR3 nucleotides: TGCGCCAGCAGCCACCCCGGACTAGCGGGGCCCACAGATACGCAGTATTTT.

The genes are TRBV7-2 and TRBJ2-6; 7 bases are shared with TRBD1. This CDR3 has 15 amino acids. The germline V gene has CDR1 SGHTA and CDR2 FQGNSA. After removal of 5 bases from V and 3 bases from J, the junction contained 4 bases not matched to a gene. The CDR3 bases are TGTGCCAGCAGCATCACAGGGGATGGGGCCAACGTCCTGACTTTC. Protein product: CASSITGDGANVLTF.

The CDR3 coding sequence is TGTGCCAGCAGTTACGCGGAGACTAACTATGGCTACACCTTC. This encodes CASSYAETNYGYTF. This sequence joins TRBV6-6 and TRBJ1-2; D gene ambiguous. Looked up from germline, CDR1 is MNHNY and CDR2 is SVGAGI (reference sequence). CDR3 length equals 14 residues. Trimming took off 2 bases at V and 0 bases at J, with 7 bases between the two ends.